This T cell receptor beta chain was retrieved from a study of blood T cell repertoires in COVID-19. Study overall: PBMCs, B-cell-depleted T cells, or T cells were the source of the cDNA or gDNA that made up the material.

CDR1 and CDR2 from the germline V gene are MDHEN and SYDVKM. With V trimmed by 6 bases and J by 14 bases, 6 bases remained unmatched. The CDR3 loop spans 12 amino acids. Sequencing used immunoSEQ multiplex PCR; TCRdb keeps in-frame clones, though not all of them. The sample lists about 200,000 clones; roughly 82% were seen once. The genes are TRBV28 and TRBJ2-1, with 11 bases matching TRBD2. This receptor was identified in a man aged 35-49 years with acute COVID-19. Input material: PBMCs or T cells enriched from blood (not recorded which). The CDR3 protein is CASRASGRTKFF. CDR3 bases: TGTGCCAGCAGGGCTAGCGGGAGGACTAAGTTCTTC.